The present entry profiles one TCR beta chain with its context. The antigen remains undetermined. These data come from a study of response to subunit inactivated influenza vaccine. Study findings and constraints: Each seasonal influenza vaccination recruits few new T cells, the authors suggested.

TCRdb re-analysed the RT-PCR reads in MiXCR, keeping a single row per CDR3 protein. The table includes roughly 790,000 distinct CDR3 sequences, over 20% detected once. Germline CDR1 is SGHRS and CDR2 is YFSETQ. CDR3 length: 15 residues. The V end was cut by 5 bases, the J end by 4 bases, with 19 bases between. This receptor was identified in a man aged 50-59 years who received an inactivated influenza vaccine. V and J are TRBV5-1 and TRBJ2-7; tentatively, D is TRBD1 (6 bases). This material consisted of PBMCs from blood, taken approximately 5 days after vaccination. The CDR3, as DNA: TGCGCCAGCAGGATACAGGCTGGGGGCATTTACGAGCAGTACTTC. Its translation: CASRIQAGGIYEQYF.